This T cell receptor (beta chain) was recorded in a study of vaccination and CD4 T cells after COVID-19. The CDR3 has 13 residues. V was trimmed by 5 bases and J by 2 bases, leaving 9 bases between them. Germline assignment: CDR1 MNHEY and CDR2 SMNVEV (reference sequence). Noted treatment: roughly 10-day PBMC culture with coronavirus spike peptide pools or control peptides (ViraFEST assay). ViraFEST relied on peptide pools to expand antigen-specific T cells; the TCRs were sequenced afterward. Each well held under 2.5 million PBMCs in IL-2 (about 9.6 IU/ml) medium with about 10 ug/ml peptide pools. With respect to this clonotype: The antigen is not known.

Researchers used the Oncomine TCR Beta short-read assay to sequence DNA from cultured CD4+ T cells. Genomic DNA was extracted from cultured CD4+ T cells. MiXCR was run by TCRdb on the PCR reads, yielding one entry per CDR3 protein. The sample lists 15,000 to 20,000 distinct CDR3 sequences, less than 35% occurring once. The rearrangement joins TRBV27 to TRBJ2-5; D gene uncertain. Sequencing was performed on cultured CD4+ T cells from blood. The receptor's source is a human donor with COVID-19. CDR3 protein: CASSPQSQETQYF. The CDR3 DNA follows: TGTGCCAGCAGTCCCCAGTCGCAAGAGACCCAGTACTTC.